The 22 T cell receptor beta chains in this list originate from one sample, sequenced in a study of blood T cells in healthy people across ages. The use of a sample-barcoded 5' primer and a J-beta primer mix characterized a second PCR of about 7 to 12 cycles. Each CDR3 protein is one row after TCRdb ran MiXCR on the 5' RACE reads. The repertoire has some 860,000 distinct CDR3 sequences, about 61% of them found once; the top ten carry roughly 26%. What was sequenced was blood. These receptors all come from a man in his forties in good health.

V is TRBV20-1 and J is TRBJ2-7; 11 positions agree with TRBD2. Germline trimming cut 2 bases from V and 4 bases from J; bases unmatched to any gene: 16. CDR1 and CDR2 (germline): DFQATT, SNEGSKA (reference sequence). This CDR3 has 18 amino acids. In DNA, the CDR3 is TGCAGTGCTAGAAGGCTAGCGGGAGGTGTTAATTCTATTTACGAGCAGTACTTC. The encoded protein is CSARRLAGGVNSIYEQYF.

V and J are TRBV20-1 and TRBJ2-5; 8 positions agree with TRBD1. Germline V CDR1 and CDR2: DFQATT, SNEGSKA (reference sequence). V was pared by 2 bases and J by 2 bases, with 13 bases of the junction left unmatched. The CDR3 is 17 residues long. This chain's CDR3 is CSARPNPGQEKQETQYF. The CDR3 DNA follows: TGCAGTGCTAGACCGAATCCGGGACAGGAGAAACAAGAGACCCAGTACTTC.

The chain employs TRBV6-5 and TRBJ2-7, with 9 bases aligning to TRBD2. The CDR3 runs to 14 residues. Per the germline V gene, CDR1 is MNHEY and CDR2 is SVGAGI. J lost 6 bases, V lost 4 bases, and 7 bases had no gene match. The CDR3 bases are TGTGCCAGCAGTTTTAAAAGCGGGGGGAGCGAGCAGTACTTC. Translation gives CASSFKSGGSEQYF.

This clonotype was detected once. The gene calls are TRBV11-2 and TRBJ2-4, with TRBD1 matching over 7 bases. The J call is doubtful: the DNA matches TRBJ2-7 better. This CDR3 is 15 amino acids long. The germline CDR1 and CDR2 sequences are SGHAT and FQNNGV. CDR3 residues: CASSFNRDSSYEQYF. The CDR3 coding sequence is TGTGCCAGCAGCTTCAACCGGGACAGCTCCTACGAGCAGTACTTC.

The V call is TRBV7-9, the J call TRBJ2-3; D not resolved. The V end was cut by 3 bases, the J end by 4 bases, with 26 bases between. Germline CDR1 is SEHNR and CDR2 is FQNEAQ (reference sequence). CDR3 size: 19 residues. This CDR3 reads CASSFIGETGPIPADTQYF. CDR3 DNA: TGTGCCAGCAGCTTCATAGGTGAAACGGGTCCCATCCCCGCAGATACGCAGTATTTT. The full variable domain, its missing parts supplied by reference TRBV7-9 and TRBJ2-3, is DTGVSQNPRHKITKRGQNVTFRCDPISEHNRLYWYRQTLGQGPEFLTYFQNEAQLEKSRLLSDRFSAERPKGSFSTLEIQRTEQGDSAMYLCASSFIGETGPIPADTQYFGPGTRLTVL.

V is TRBV12-3 or TRBV12-4 and J is TRBJ1-1; D gene uncertain. The V end was cut by 3 bases, the J end by 9 bases, with 8 bases between. The CDR3 extends over 11 amino acids. For the CDR3, the DNA is TGTGCCAGCAGTTTTGAAGAAAAAGCTTTCTTT. This codes for CASSFEEKAFF.

As concerns this clonotype: At one boundary the junction diverges from the germline segment, which might be a read error. CDR3 residues: CASSSAGPDAQYF. CDR3 nucleotide sequence: TGTGCCAGCAGCTCGGCGGGCCCAGATGCGCAGTATTTT. The chain has TRBV7-9 and TRBJ2-3; a possible D gene is TRBD2 (5 bases). CDR3 length: 13 residues. Germline CDR1 SEHNR, CDR2 FQNEAQ (reference sequence).

This chain uses TRBV27 with TRBJ1-2, with TRBD1 matching 7 bases. J lost 3 bases, V lost 6 bases, and 4 bases had no gene match. The germline V gene encodes CDR1 MNHEY and CDR2 SMNVEV (reference sequence). This CDR3 has 13 residues. CDR3 region: CASRTGIDYGYTF. For the CDR3, the DNA is TGTGCCAGCAGGACAGGGATCGACTATGGCTACACCTTC.

This chain joins TRBV20-1 and TRBJ1-5; 12 nucleotides agree with TRBD1. The length of the CDR3 is 15 residues. Germline CDR1 reads DFQATT; CDR2 reads SNEGSKA (reference sequence). Germline trimming cut 2 bases from V and 6 bases from J; bases unmatched to any gene: 5. CDR3: CSARRDRGLGQPQHF. CDR3 nucleotide sequence: TGCAGTGCTAGAAGGGACAGGGGGCTCGGTCAGCCCCAGCATTTT.

Comment on this clonotype: This may arise from a read error, as a much more abundant clone is one base away. This rearrangement joins TRBV6-5 to TRBJ2-5, with D hard to call. The CDR3 is 12 amino acids. Germline CDR1 MNHEY, CDR2 SVGAGI. Between the trimmed V and J ends, which lost 10 bases and 4 bases, there was a span of 13 bases. The CDR3 here is CAITDGIETQYF. CDR3 sequence (DNA): TGTGCCATCACCGACGGAATAGAGACCCAGTACTTC.

This clonotype showed up just a few times. V is TRBV29-1 and J is TRBJ2-5; TRBD2 matches at 12 bases. Germline CDR1 SQVTM, CDR2 ANQGSEA. Losses at the gene ends were 3 bases for V and 5 bases for J; bases not matched to a gene: 7. The CDR3 extends over 15 amino acids. The CDR3 here is CSVDPRLAGVETQYF. CDR3 in DNA: TGCAGCGTTGACCCCCGACTAGCGGGAGTTGAGACCCAGTACTTC.

This clonotype was picked up a small number of times. This chain links TRBV6-1 with TRBJ2-3; D is possibly TRBD2 (6 bases). The V gene lost 1 base and the J gene lost 3 bases, with 14 bases spanning the gap. The CDR3 spans 16 residues. Germline CDR1 and CDR2: MNHNS and SASEGT. The CDR3 DNA reads TGTGCCAGCAGTGAAGTATCTGGGAGGTCGACAGATACGCAGTATTTT. Residues: CASSEVSGRSTDTQYF.

The rearrangement links TRBV7-9 to TRBJ2-5; the match to TRBD1 covers 9 bases. V shed 6 bases, J shed 4 bases, and the junction held 15 bases outside the gene matches. CDR3 length: 17 residues. The germline CDR1 and CDR2 sequences are SEHNR and FQNEAQ (reference sequence). CDR3 residues: CASRNQLGTGNIETQYF. CDR3 nucleotide sequence: TGTGCCAGCAGGAATCAACTCGGGACAGGGAATATAGAGACCCAGTACTTC. Full variable domain (missing parts from reference TRBV7-9 and TRBJ2-5): DTGVSQNPRHKITKRGQNVTFRCDPISEHNRLYWYRQTLGQGPEFLTYFQNEAQLEKSRLLSDRFSAERPKGSFSTLEIQRTEQGDSAMYLCASRNQLGTGNIETQYFGPGTRLLVL.

This sequence joins TRBV28 and TRBJ2-2; 7 nucleotides match TRBD1. Germline V gene data show CDR1 as MDHEN and CDR2 as SYDVKM. Trimming at V came to 3 bases and at J to 0 bases, leaving 7 bases not matched to a gene. This CDR3 has 17 residues. In DNA form, the CDR3 reads TGTGCCAGCAGTTTTCCTCGGACAGGAGCGAACACCGGGGAGCTGTTTTTT. The encoded protein is CASSFPRTGANTGELFF.

The genes are TRBV3-1 and TRBJ2-4; no clear D. The end of the DNA is better explained by TRBJ2-5, so the J call may be wrong. The CDR3 runs to 14 residues. The germline V gene encodes CDR1 LGHDT and CDR2 YNNKEL (reference sequence). Written as DNA, the CDR3 is TGTGCCAGCAGCCGGGCCCAGATCCAAGAGACCCAGTACTTC. It encodes CASSRAQIQETQYF.

V and J are TRBV10-3 and TRBJ2-3; TRBD2 matches at 7 bases. CDR3 length: 12 residues. Germline V gene data show CDR1 as ENHRY and CDR2 as SYGVKD. Trimming took 11 bases from V and 7 from J; bases not matched to a gene: 9. In DNA form, the CDR3 reads TGTGCCCATGGTAGCGGGTCGTATACGCAGTATTTT. This gives the protein CAHGSGSYTQYF.

The J gene is TRBJ2-7, the V gene TRBV2; TRBD1 matches 9 bases. This CDR3 is built from 15 residues. Germline CDR1 is SNHLY and CDR2 is FYNNEI. The trim removed 10 bases at V and 3 bases at J, leaving 13 bases unmatched. DNA of the CDR3: TGTGCCAACAGCCCCCTGACAGGGGGAAGCTACGAGCAGTACTTC. Protein sequence: CANSPLTGGSYEQYF.

This clonotype has a handful of counts. The chain combines TRBV2 with TRBJ1-2, with 7 positions matching TRBD1. The ends lost 8 bases at V and 1 base at J; junction bases unmatched: 7. Looked up from germline, CDR1 is SNHLY and CDR2 is FYNNEI. The CDR3 totals 14 residues. CDR3 nucleotide sequence: TGTGCCAGCCTTGGACAGGACCTTAACTATGGCTACACCTTC. This gives the protein CASLGQDLNYGYTF.

This sequence joins TRBV29-1 and TRBJ2-5; D unclear. Germline assignment: CDR1 SQVTM and CDR2 ANQGSEA. The CDR3 totals 13 residues. Trimming stripped 3 bases from V and 2 bases from J, with 10 bases between. The CDR3 DNA follows: TGCAGCGTTGAGGGAATAGGACAAGAGACCCAGTACTTC. This translates into CSVEGIGQETQYF.

The table lists this clonotype with a few counts. The V call is TRBV13, the J call TRBJ1-1; maybe TRBD1 (5 bases). Germline values: CDR1 PRHDT, CDR2 FYEKMQ (reference sequence). The V and J ends lost 0 bases and 1 base respectively, with 9 bases between them. The CDR3 sequence is 15 residues long. The CDR3 coding sequence is TGTGCCAGCAGCTTAGGAGGGGCTGCGAACACTGAAGCTTTCTTT. This codes for CASSLGGAANTEAFF.

The chain uses TRBV5-5 and TRBJ2-7, with 9 bases lining up with TRBD2. The CDR3 sequence is 16 residues long. Trimming took 1 base from V and 3 from J; bases not matched to a gene: 8. Germline lookup yields CDR1 SGHKS and CDR2 YYEKEE (reference sequence). The CDR3 is CASSLRALAGNYEQYF. The CDR3 DNA reads TGTGCCAGCAGCTTGCGTGCGCTAGCGGGGAACTACGAGCAGTACTTC.

This clonotype was recorded once. CDR3 sequence (DNA): TGTGCCAGCAGCCAATCGGGCAAAAGGGGTGACTATGGCTACACCTTC. It translates to CASSQSGKRGDYGYTF. The chain uses TRBV4-2 and TRBJ1-2; D might be TRBD1 (5 bases). Germline assignment: CDR1 LGHNA and CDR2 YNFKEQ. V was clipped by 2 bases and J by 3 bases, with 16 bases between them. The CDR3 has 16 residues.